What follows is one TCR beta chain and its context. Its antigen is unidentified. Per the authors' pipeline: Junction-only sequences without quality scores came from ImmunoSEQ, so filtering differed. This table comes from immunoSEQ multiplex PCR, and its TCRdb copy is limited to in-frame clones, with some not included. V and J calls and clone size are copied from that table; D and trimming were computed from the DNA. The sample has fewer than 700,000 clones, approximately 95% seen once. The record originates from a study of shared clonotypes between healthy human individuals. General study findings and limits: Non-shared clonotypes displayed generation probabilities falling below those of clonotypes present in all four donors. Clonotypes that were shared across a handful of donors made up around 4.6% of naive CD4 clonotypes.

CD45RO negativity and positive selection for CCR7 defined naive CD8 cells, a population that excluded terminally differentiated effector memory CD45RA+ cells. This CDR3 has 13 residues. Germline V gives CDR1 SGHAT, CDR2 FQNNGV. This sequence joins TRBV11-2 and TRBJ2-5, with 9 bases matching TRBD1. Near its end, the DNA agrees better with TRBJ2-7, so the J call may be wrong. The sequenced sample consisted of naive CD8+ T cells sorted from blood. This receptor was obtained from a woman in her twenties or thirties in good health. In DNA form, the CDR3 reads TGTGCCAGCAGCTTGTGGACAGGGGACGAGCAGTACTTC. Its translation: CASSLWTGDEQYF.